Below are 28 T cell receptor beta chains sequenced from a single sample in a study of T cells in Graves' hyperthyroidism and ophthalmopathy. RNA transcripts provided the source from which TCR beta CDR3 regions were amplified. A first-round RT-PCR of the TCR CDR3 used the HTBI primer set. Via MiXCR, TCRdb re-called the multiplex PCR reads, giving one row per CDR3 protein. The sample has 750,000 to 950,000 distinct CDR3 sequences, 35% to 40% seen once. Sample: blood. The receptors here all came from a young man with Graves' hyperthyroidism.

V is TRBV19 and J is TRBJ2-5; maybe TRBD2 (5 bases). The V end was cut by 3 bases, the J end by 3 bases, with 8 bases between. Looked up from germline, CDR1 is LNHDA and CDR2 is SQIVND (reference sequence). The CDR3 length is 13 residues. CDR3 sequence (DNA): TGTGCCAGTAGTATCCCCGGGGAAGAGACCCAGTACTTC. Its translation: CASSIPGEETQYF. The entire variable domain, with the rest obtained from reference TRBV19 and TRBJ2-5, is as follows: DGGITQSPKYLFRKEGQNVTLSCEQNLNHDAMYWYRQDPGQGLRLIYYSQIVNDFQKGDIAEGYSVSREKKESFPLTVTSAQKNPTAFYLCASSIPGEETQYFGPGTRLLVL.

This sequence joins TRBV15 and TRBJ1-1; TRBD1 matches 7 bases. The germline V gene has CDR1 LNHNV and CDR2 YYDKDF (reference sequence). The CDR3 has 15 residues. The trim removed 4 bases at V and 2 bases at J, leaving 7 bases unmatched. The CDR3 here is CATSTLGDSNTEAFF. The CDR3, as DNA: TGTGCCACCAGCACACTAGGGGACAGTAACACTGAAGCTTTCTTT.

This clonotype has a count of ten or more. The chain uses TRBV19 and TRBJ1-5; no firm D call. This CDR3 has 13 residues. V lost 10 bases, J lost 0 bases, and 10 bases lay in between. The germline V gene encodes CDR1 LNHDA and CDR2 SQIVND (reference sequence). The CDR3 here is CATGPYSNQPQHF. As DNA, the CDR3 is TGTGCCACAGGCCCCTATAGCAATCAGCCCCAGCATTTT.

This clonotype appeared many times. The chain recombines TRBV10-3 with TRBJ1-1; 8 positions agree with TRBD1. The CDR3 sequence is 14 residues long. Germline CDR1 and CDR2: ENHRY and SYGVKD. V lost 6 bases and J lost 4; bases outside the gene matches: 7. CDR3 sequence reads: CAISPGQGVTEAFF. CDR3 coding DNA: TGTGCCATCAGCCCCGGACAGGGAGTCACTGAAGCTTTCTTT.

This clonotype appeared many times. The chain employs TRBV19 and TRBJ1-5, with D possibly TRBD1 on 5 matching bases. This CDR3 contains 16 residues. CDR1 and CDR2 (germline): LNHDA, SQIVND (reference sequence). Trimming cost V 4 bases and J 3 bases, with 16 bases left between them. CDR3 sequence reads: CASSRYRQPLNQPQHF. For the CDR3, the DNA is TGTGCCAGTAGTAGGTATCGACAGCCGCTCAATCAGCCCCAGCATTTT.

The chain combines TRBV7-4 with TRBJ2-7; the match to TRBD2 covers 8 bases. The CDR3 contains 13 residues. Germline assignment: CDR1 SGHVT and CDR2 SQSDAQ. The CDR3 sequence is CAAADGLAGEQYF. CDR3 DNA: TGTGCAGCAGCCGACGGACTAGCAGGCGAGCAGTACTTC. The whole variable domain, remainder taken from reference TRBV7-4 and TRBJ2-7, is GAGVSQSPRYKVAKRGRDVALRCDSISGHVTLYWYRQTLGQGSEVLTYSQSDAQRDKSGRPSGRFSAERPERSVSTLKIQRTEQGDSAVYLCAAADGLAGEQYFGPGTRLTVT.

As concerns this clonotype: A read error may produce the germline difference seen at one junction end. This chain links TRBV25-1 with TRBJ2-5; D not resolved. Germline V gene lookup returns CDR1 MGHDK and CDR2 SYGVNS. The CDR3 covers 15 residues. The chain's CDR3 is CACSAPRTVQETQYF. The DNA of the CDR3 is TGTGCCTGCAGTGCTCCAAGGACGGTTCAAGAGACCCAGTACTTC.

In this sample, this clonotype turned up a few times. V is TRBV20-1 and J is TRBJ1-1; D unresolved. With 6 bases removed from V and 3 bases from J, the gap between germline ends came to 11 bases. Germline V gene sequence: CDR1 DFQATT, CDR2 SNEGSKA (reference sequence). The CDR3 is 12 residues long. The DNA for the CDR3 is TGCAGTGCCCCGGGCCGGGACACTGAAGCTTTCTTT. It is translated as CSAPGRDTEAFF.

This clonotype was detected only once. This chain connects TRBV25-1 to TRBJ2-7; TRBD1 might be the D (5 bases). The CDR3 sequence is 13 residues long. CDR1 MGHDK and CDR2 SYGVNS come from the germline V gene. Trimming shortened V by 8 bases and J by 5 bases, and 16 bases separated the two germline ends. Here the CDR3 reads CASVEAGWHEQYF. DNA for the CDR3: TGTGCCAGCGTTGAGGCAGGGTGGCACGAGCAGTACTTC.

This clonotype showed up many times. The chain employs TRBV10-2 and TRBJ1-6; D might be TRBD1 (6 bases). V lost 5 bases and J lost 7, with 12 bases in between. Germline CDR1 and CDR2: WSHSY and SAAADI. The CDR3 sequence is 14 residues long. The CDR3 region is CASSPQGTNSPLHF. For the CDR3, the DNA is TGCGCCAGCAGTCCACAGGGAACCAATTCACCCCTCCACTTT.

This clonotype was detected ten times or more. The chain uses TRBV2 and TRBJ1-4; unclear D gene. Per the germline V gene, CDR1 is SNHLY and CDR2 is FYNNEI. V lost 5 bases and J 2 bases, leaving 15 bases between the germline ends. CDR3 size: 16 residues. In DNA, the CDR3 is TGTGCCAGCAGTCTCAACCCCAGGAAGACTAATGAAAAACTGTTTTTT. It specifies CASSLNPRKTNEKLFF.

The rearrangement joins TRBV6-5 to TRBJ2-7; D gene uncertain. With 2 bases removed from V and 5 bases from J, the gap between germline ends came to 10 bases. CDR3 length: 13 amino acids. CDR1 is MNHEY and CDR2 is SVGAGI in the germline V gene. The CDR3 region has the DNA TGTGCCAGCAGTTACGGGGATCGTGACGAGCAGTACTTC. Residues: CASSYGDRDEQYF.

Remarks on this clonotype: This may stem from a read error, because a much larger clone lies one nucleotide away. The chain uses TRBV20-1 and TRBJ1-2; the match to TRBD1 covers 8 bases. The J segment lost 2 bases and the V segment lost 8 bases, leaving 7 bases of the junction unmatched. The CDR3 totals 13 residues. Germline V gene lookup returns CDR1 DFQATT and CDR2 SNEGSKA (reference sequence). The CDR3 reads CSTKGTGNYGYTF. The CDR3 DNA sequence: TGCAGTACTAAAGGGACAGGAAACTATGGCTACACCTTC.

The chain combines TRBV15 with TRBJ1-5, with 7 bases that match TRBD1. The CDR3 is made up of 16 amino acids. With 0 bases clipped from V and 3 bases from J, the junction kept 5 bases outside the gene matches. Germline V gene data show CDR1 as LNHNV and CDR2 as YYDKDF (reference sequence). CDR3 residues: CATSRDQGGNNQPQHF. CDR3 bases: TGTGCCACCAGCAGAGATCAGGGGGGGAACAATCAGCCCCAGCATTTT.

This clonotype was counted only a few times. This chain uses TRBV11-2 with TRBJ1-1; D not certain. V was trimmed by 5 bases and J by 7 bases, leaving 5 bases between them. This CDR3 is built from 10 residues. Per germline, CDR1 SGHAT and CDR2 FQNNGV. DNA of the CDR3: TGTGCCAGCAGCCGTATTGAAGCTTTCTTT. Its protein product is CASSRIEAFF.

This clonotype came up many times. The V call is TRBV19, the J call TRBJ1-2; D unresolved. The CDR3 length is 13 residues. Trimming pared 10 bases from V and 7 bases from J, leaving 19 bases between. CDR1 is LNHDA and CDR2 is SQIVND in the germline V gene (reference sequence). The CDR3 here is CATLKTGSLGYTF. CDR3 coding DNA: TGTGCCACCCTAAAGACGGGGTCGCTTGGCTACACCTTC.

This chain uses TRBV7-8 with TRBJ2-2; a possible D gene is TRBD2 (6 bases). Trimming left V 3 bases short and J 2 bases short, with 16 bases between. Germline-derived CDR1 and CDR2 are SGHVS and FQNEAQ. This CDR3 has 17 residues. The CDR3 loop is CASSFARNGLNTGELFF. CDR3 bases: TGTGCCAGCAGCTTTGCTAGGAACGGACTAAACACCGGGGAGCTGTTTTTT.

The J gene is TRBJ1-2, the V gene TRBV20-1; 9 bases are shared with TRBD1. The CDR3 has 13 amino acids. V was clipped by 6 bases and J by 5 bases; unmatched bases: 7. Germline CDR1 and CDR2: DFQATT and SNEGSKA (reference sequence). The CDR3 loop is CSAVRDRDYGYTF. The CDR3, as DNA: TGCAGTGCCGTTCGGGACAGGGATTATGGCTACACCTTC.

The CDR3 spells CASSFTATGELFF. CDR3 sequence (DNA): TGTGCCAGTAGCTTTACAGCTACCGGGGAGCTGTTTTTT. The chain carries TRBV19 and TRBJ2-2; no clear D. CDR1 is LNHDA, CDR2 SQIVND, per germline (reference sequence). With 6 bases removed from V and 5 bases from J, the gap between germline ends came to 10 bases. The CDR3 has 13 residues.

This clonotype was observed a few times. This sequence joins TRBV7-2 and TRBJ2-7; no reliable D call. This CDR3 spans 13 amino acids. Germline V gene sequence: CDR1 SGHTA, CDR2 FQGNSA. V dropped 6 bases and J dropped 4 bases, with 13 bases sitting between them. DNA of the CDR3: TGTGCCAGCAGACCCCTTGACGGGTACGAGCAGTACTTC. Encoded protein: CASRPLDGYEQYF.

The rearrangement uses TRBV18 and TRBJ2-6, with D hard to call. From germline, CDR1 is KGHSH and CDR2 LQKENI. CDR3 length: 16 amino acids. V was clipped by 2 bases and J by 2 bases, with 10 bases between them. The CDR3: CASSPNSATGANVLTF. The CDR3, as DNA: TGTGCCAGCTCACCAAATTCGGCCACTGGGGCCAACGTCCTGACTTTC.

In the case of this clonotype: Given a much more abundant clone one base away, this may be a read error. The CDR3 loop is CASSLDLDLGAFF. CDR3 nucleotide sequence: TGTGCCAGCAGCCTGGACCTTGACCTTGGAGCTTTCTTT. The chain combines TRBV7-8 with TRBJ1-1; D not certain. The germline V gene has CDR1 SGHVS and CDR2 FQNEAQ. The CDR3 extends over 13 amino acids. V lost 5 bases to trimming and J lost 10 bases, with 17 bases between them.

At least ten counts were recorded for this clonotype. The CDR3 DNA is TGTGCCAGCAGCGTGACAGGGGAGAGATCACCCCTCCACTTT. Translating gives CASSVTGERSPLHF. The chain recombines TRBV9 with TRBJ1-6, with 8 bases aligning to TRBD1. CDR1 is SGDLS, CDR2 YYNGEE, per germline. This CDR3 contains 14 residues. Trimming removed 2 bases from V and 10 bases from J; junction bases left unmatched: 5.

In this sample, this clonotype turned up a few times. This chain uses TRBV7-9 with TRBJ1-2; D unclear. The CDR3 sequence is 12 residues long. V lost 7 bases to trimming and J lost 7 bases, with 13 bases between them. Germline CDR1 and CDR2: SEHNR and FQNEAQ (reference sequence). This chain's CDR3 is CASTKSGGGYTF. CDR3 coding DNA: TGTGCCAGCACCAAATCCGGTGGTGGCTACACCTTC.

This clonotype was observed a few times. In DNA, the CDR3 is TGTGCCAGCAGTCGACAGGCAGATGAAAAACTGTTTTTT. As protein: CASSRQADEKLFF. V gene TRBV6-5 combines with J gene TRBJ1-4, with D possibly TRBD1 on 6 matching bases. The CDR3 is made up of 13 amino acids. Trimming pared 5 bases from V and 6 bases from J, leaving 10 bases between. CDR1 is MNHEY and CDR2 is SVGAGI in the germline V gene.

This clonotype has more than one count but fewer than ten. CDR3 residues: CASSRPPTAGYTF. In DNA, the CDR3 is TGTGCCAGCAGCCGACCGCCGACTGCGGGCTACACCTTC. The gene calls are TRBV4-2 and TRBJ1-2, with D hard to call. Germline V gene sequence: CDR1 LGHNA, CDR2 YNFKEQ. V lost 4 bases and J 8 bases, leaving 14 bases between the germline ends. The CDR3 extends over 13 amino acids.

J is TRBJ2-5 and V is TRBV3-1; D uncertain. Germline CDR1 reads LGHDT; CDR2 reads YNNKEL (reference sequence). CDR3 length equals 13 residues. V gave up 0 bases and J gave up 7 bases, with 9 bases separating them. In nucleotides, the CDR3 is TGTGCCAGCAGCCAAGATCTCGTAGGGACCCAGTACTTC. Translating gives CASSQDLVGTQYF.

About this clonotype: A much bigger clone sits one base away, suggesting this may be a read error. CDR3: CASGEGSYAGPQHF. Written as DNA, the CDR3 is TGTGCCAGTGGCGAGGGCAGCTACGCGGGGCCCCAGCATTTT. The rearrangement uses TRBV19 and TRBJ1-5; no definite D call. The ends were cut back, 8 bases at V and 9 bases at J, with 20 bases in the middle. The CDR3 consists of 14 residues. Germline loops: CDR1 LNHDA, CDR2 SQIVND (reference sequence).